One sample yielded the 27 T cell receptor beta chains listed below, sequenced in a study of T-cell memory formation after mild COVID-19. TCRdb redid the calling of the 5' RACE reads with MiXCR, one entry per CDR3 protein. The data contain 170,000 or so distinct CDR3 sequences, around a fifth of them singletons. What was sequenced was PBMCs or a T cell subset sorted from them (not recorded which). The receptors originated from an adult woman who had mild COVID-19 (a few samples of this study predate the infection). Cell type and time point are not known.

V gene TRBV24-1 combines with J gene TRBJ1-1, with a weak D call TRBD1 (6 bases). The CDR3 is 13 residues long. Trimming pared 7 bases from V and 6 bases from J, leaving 14 bases between. The germline V gene has CDR1 KGHDR and CDR2 SFDVKD. Here the CDR3 reads CATSPGTSAEAFF. In DNA form, the CDR3 reads TGTGCCACCAGCCCCGGGACAAGCGCTGAAGCTTTCTTT.

The CDR3: CASSFTDRAEQFF. The DNA for the CDR3 is TGCGCCAGCAGCTTTACTGACAGGGCTGAGCAGTTCTTC. The chain links TRBV5-1 to TRBJ2-1; 7 bases align to TRBD1. The CDR3 extends over 13 amino acids. Germline lookup yields CDR1 SGHRS and CDR2 YFSETQ. The junction had 5 bases not matched to a gene; V was cut back by 2 bases and J by 9 bases.

This clonotype was detected many times. The chain is built from TRBV25-1 and TRBJ1-1; no reliable D call. In germline, CDR1 is MGHDK, CDR2 SYGVNS. This CDR3 spans 13 amino acids. The V gene lost 3 bases and the J gene lost 3 bases, with 8 bases spanning the gap. Written as DNA, the CDR3 is TGTGCCAGCAGTGACGCCCCGGACACTGAAGCTTTCTTT. Translation gives CASSDAPDTEAFF.

The rearrangement links TRBV13 to TRBJ2-7; TRBD2 matches 7 bases. Germline CDR1 is PRHDT and CDR2 is FYEKMQ (reference sequence). V gave up 5 bases and J gave up 0 bases; unmatched junction bases: 10. This CDR3 has 16 residues. This CDR3 reads CASSPRGGSVSYEQYF. CDR3 sequence (DNA): TGTGCCAGCAGCCCCCGGGGCGGGAGTGTCTCCTACGAGCAGTACTTC.

CDR3 bases: TGCAGTGCTATAGAGAGCTGGGGGTGGCCCCAGCATTTT. This codes for CSAIESWGWPQHF. The chain carries TRBV20-1 and TRBJ1-5; the D gene is possibly TRBD1 (5 bases). Germline-derived CDR1 and CDR2 are DFQATT and SNEGSKA (reference sequence). The ends were cut back, 4 bases at V and 9 bases at J, with 16 bases in the middle. CDR3 length equals 13 residues.

This clonotype has just a few counts. The J gene is TRBJ2-5, the V gene TRBV12-3 or TRBV12-4; 9 bases agree with TRBD2. The CDR3 has 14 amino acids. V lost 3 bases to trimming and J lost 5 bases; unmatched junction nucleotides: 4. The CDR3 DNA follows: TGTGCCAGCAGTTTCGCGGGAGGGATCGAGACCCAGTACTTC. Protein sequence: CASSFAGGIETQYF.

The table lists this clonotype with a few counts. The rearrangement joins TRBV4-3 to TRBJ2-7; TRBD2 matches 12 bases. Germline V gene lookup returns CDR1 LGHNA and CDR2 YSLEER. The CDR3 runs to 20 residues. The trim removed 0 bases at V and 0 bases at J, leaving 12 bases unmatched. In DNA, the CDR3 is TGCGCCAGCAGCCAAGAGGTTCTAGCGGGAGGGCCCTTCAGCTCCTACGAGCAGTACTTC. Its translation: CASSQEVLAGGPFSSYEQYF.

V is TRBV7-9 and J is TRBJ1-1; 7 nucleotides agree with TRBD1. V lost 1 base, J lost 4 bases, and 6 bases stayed unmatched. CDR1 and CDR2 (germline): SEHNR, FQNEAQ (reference sequence). The CDR3 has 15 residues. CDR3 protein: CASSLVGGAGTEAFF. The CDR3 nucleotides read TGTGCCAGCAGCTTAGTAGGGGGCGCAGGCACTGAAGCTTTCTTT.

J is TRBJ2-6 and V is TRBV24-1; D is ambiguous. This CDR3 region has 16 residues. Trimming pared 0 bases from V and 0 bases from J, leaving 5 bases between. Germline CDR1 KGHDR, CDR2 SFDVKD. The CDR3 DNA is TGTGCCACCAGTGATTTGAGCGACTCTGGGGCCAACGTCCTGACTTTC. Its protein is CATSDLSDSGANVLTF.

This chain joins TRBV5-6 and TRBJ1-1; tentative D call: TRBD1 (5 bases). Germline V gives CDR1 SGHDT, CDR2 YYEEEE. CDR3 length equals 12 residues. Trimming took off 0 bases at V and 8 bases at J, with 8 bases between the two ends. DNA of the CDR3: TGTGCCAGCAGCTTGGGGGGGAACGAAGCTTTCTTT. Amino acids: CASSLGGNEAFF.

This clonotype has a handful of counts. The chain is built from TRBV29-1 and TRBJ2-1; 16 bases match TRBD2. The germline CDR1 and CDR2 sequences are SQVTM and ANQGSEA. Germline trimming cut 0 bases from V and 2 bases from J; bases unmatched to any gene: 10. The CDR3 runs 20 residues. The CDR3 nucleotides are TGCAGCGTTGAAGATCAGGGGACTAGCGGGAGGGCCGAAACCTACAATGAGCAGTTCTTC. Protein sequence: CSVEDQGTSGRAETYNEQFF.

This sequence joins TRBV30 and TRBJ1-1; D may be TRBD1 (6 bases). The germline gives CDR1 GTSNPN, CDR2 SVGIG (reference sequence). The CDR3 is made up of 14 amino acids. V lost 5 bases to trimming and J lost 1 base, with 14 bases between them. CDR3 bases: TGTGCCTGGGAGGAGGGACACACGAACACTGAAGCTTTCTTT. Protein sequence: CAWEEGHTNTEAFF.

The table lists this clonotype with a few counts. The chain employs TRBV24-1 and TRBJ2-3, with 7 bases fitting TRBD2. This CDR3 is 14 amino acids long. Germline V gene data show CDR1 as KGHDR and CDR2 as SFDVKD. V shed 7 bases, J shed 8 bases, and the junction held 11 bases outside the gene matches. CDR3 DNA sequence: TGTGCCACCAGATCTAGCGGCGTTTTGGGTACGCAGTATTTT. Amino acids: CATRSSGVLGTQYF.

The V call is TRBV20-1, the J call TRBJ2-7; 9 nucleotides agree with TRBD2. The CDR3 has 12 residues. The ends lost 6 bases at V and 4 bases at J; junction bases unmatched: 4. Germline-derived CDR1 and CDR2 are DFQATT and SNEGSKA (reference sequence). The CDR3 nucleotides read TGCAGTGCCAGACTAGCGGCTTACGAGCAGTACTTC. This sequence encodes CSARLAAYEQYF.

This clonotype was found a few times. V usage is TRBV12-3 or TRBV12-4 and J usage is TRBJ2-3, with D perhaps TRBD2 (6 bases). Trimming cost V 1 base and J 2 bases, with 13 bases left between them. The length of the CDR3 is 16 residues. CDR3 in amino acids: CASSLDYRDSTDTQYF. CDR3 nucleotides: TGTGCCAGCAGTTTAGACTACCGGGACTCCACAGATACGCAGTATTTT.

This clonotype was recorded a few times. V is TRBV12-3 or TRBV12-4 and J is TRBJ2-6; no firm D call. The V and J ends lost 5 bases and 4 bases respectively, with 12 bases between them. The CDR3 consists of 15 residues. Here the CDR3 reads CASSPIPGGANVLTF. CDR3 bases: TGTGCCAGCAGTCCAATCCCGGGCGGGGCCAACGTCCTGACTTTC.

This clonotype was counted many times. The J gene is TRBJ2-1, the V gene TRBV20-1, with TRBD2 matching 8 bases. V shed 0 bases and J 3 bases; nucleotides not matched to a gene: 10. CDR1 DFQATT and CDR2 SNEGSKA come from the germline V gene (reference sequence). There are 17 residues in the CDR3. CDR3 protein: CSARDRASGLVYNEQFF. CDR3 bases: TGCAGTGCTAGAGATCGGGCTAGCGGGTTAGTCTACAATGAGCAGTTCTTC.

The chain combines TRBV4-1 with TRBJ2-7, with D maybe TRBD2 (6 bases). The CDR3 contains 15 residues. CDR1 is MGHRA and CDR2 is YSYEKL in the germline V gene. V lost 3 bases to trimming and J lost 5 bases, with 17 bases between them. The CDR3 reads CASSQTGLPGDEQYF. The DNA for the CDR3 is TGCGCCAGCAGCCAGACGGGACTCCCAGGCGACGAGCAGTACTTC.

The chain has TRBV5-1 and TRBJ2-1; TRBD2 agrees at 9 bases. The CDR3 contains 17 residues. CDR1 is SGHRS and CDR2 is YFSETQ in the germline V gene. J gave up 1 base and V 1 base, and 6 bases lay outside the gene matches. Here the CDR3 DNA reads TGCGCCAGCAGCTTGTCCGCTAGCGGGGCGTCCTACAATGAGCAGTTCTTC. Amino acid sequence: CASSLSASGASYNEQFF.

V usage is TRBV12-3 or TRBV12-4 and J usage is TRBJ2-1; 11 positions agree with TRBD2. CDR3 size: 18 residues. V trimming: 3 bases; J trimming: 8 bases; junction bases outside the gene matches: 15. CDR3 coding DNA: TGTGCCAGCAGTTTCCTCACTCTAGCGGGGGGCCCTCTTGATGAGCAGTTCTTC. Translating it yields CASSFLTLAGGPLDEQFF.

This clonotype was observed many times. The chain has TRBV27 and TRBJ2-5; D remains ambiguous. The V and J ends lost 1 base and 1 base respectively, with 10 bases between them. CDR1 is MNHEY and CDR2 is SMNVEV in the germline V gene (reference sequence). The CDR3 contains 15 residues. In nucleotides, the CDR3 is TGTGCCAGCAGTTTATACGGCCAGGCCCAAGAGACCCAGTACTTC. Its translation is CASSLYGQAQETQYF.

The chain combines TRBV20-1 with TRBJ1-2; TRBD1 is a possible D gene (6 bases). V lost 0 bases, J lost 3 bases, and 11 bases lay in between. CDR1 is DFQATT, CDR2 SNEGSKA, per germline (reference sequence). This CDR3 spans 14 amino acids. The CDR3 loop reads CSARDLAGDYGYTF. CDR3 coding DNA: TGCAGTGCTAGAGATCTGGCAGGGGACTATGGCTACACCTTC.

This rearrangement joins TRBV23-1 to TRBJ2-3; no clear D gene. TRBV23-1 is annotated as an ORF whose role is uncertain. Trimming cost V 4 bases and J 9 bases, with 8 bases left between them. The CDR3 extends over 11 amino acids. In nucleotides, the CDR3 is TGCGCCAGCAGTCTACCGGCAACGCAGTATTTT. Translation: CASSLPATQYF.

J is TRBJ1-5 and V is TRBV4-1; D might be TRBD1 (5 bases). This CDR3 contains 16 residues. Germline CDR1 and CDR2: MGHRA and YSYEKL. V lost 6 bases and J 10 bases, leaving 25 bases between the germline ends. The CDR3 region has the DNA TGCGCCAGCAGGGAAATGGGGGGAGAAAGGAGTCATCCCCAGCATTTT. Translation gives CASREMGGERSHPQHF.

This clonotype was observed a few times. V usage is TRBV6-2 or TRBV6-3 and J usage is TRBJ1-5, with 9 bases that match TRBD1. V lost 7 bases, J lost 3 bases, and 7 bases stayed unmatched. The length of the CDR3 is 15 residues. The germline V gene has CDR1 MNHEY and CDR2 SVGEGT. Here the CDR3 reads CASIPGTGFNQPQHF. CDR3 DNA: TGTGCCAGCATTCCCGGGACAGGGTTCAATCAGCCCCAGCATTTT.

The rearrangement uses TRBV12-3 or TRBV12-4 and TRBJ1-5; 9 positions match TRBD1. V dropped 5 bases and J dropped 7; count of bases not matched to a gene: 6. The CDR3 contains 14 residues. CDR3 bases: TGTGCCAGCAGTCGGGACAGGGTGAGACAGCCCCAGCATTTT. Its translation: CASSRDRVRQPQHF.

This clonotype came up a few times. J is TRBJ1-1 and V is TRBV11-1, with a tentative D call TRBD1 (5 bases). This CDR3 spans 13 amino acids. V was trimmed by 5 bases and J by 1 base, leaving 8 bases between them. CDR1 and CDR2 from the germline V gene are SGHAT and FQDESV (reference sequence). The CDR3 is CASSVTGNTEAFF. The CDR3 DNA reads as TGTGCCAGCAGCGTTACAGGGAACACTGAAGCTTTCTTT.